The next 9 T cell receptor beta chains were all read from a single sample in a study of OX40 agonist ivuxolimab in advanced cancers. The repertoire was sequenced with immunoSEQ multiplex PCR; TCRdb's copy has only in-frame clones and lacks some. The table has under 65,000 clones, 75% to 90% seen once. The material was CD4+ or CD8+ T cells sorted from blood, obtained in a trial of the OX40 agonist ivuxolimab. These receptors were collected from an adult with an advanced solid tumor such as melanoma, head and neck, liver or kidney cancer.

The J gene is TRBJ2-1, the V gene TRBV19; D tentatively fits TRBD1 or TRBD2 (5 bases each). Per the germline V gene, CDR1 is LNHDA and CDR2 is SQIVND (reference sequence). CDR3 length: 14 amino acids. The germline V and J ends were trimmed by 5 bases and 2 bases, with 10 bases remaining between them. CDR3 amino acids: CASSGRGPYNEQFF. As DNA, the CDR3 is TGTGCCAGTAGTGGACGGGGCCCCTACAATGAGCAGTTCTTC.

This sequence joins TRBV4-2 and TRBJ1-2, with D tentatively TRBD1 (6 bases). V shed 0 bases and J shed 6 bases, with 14 bases lying between them. CDR1 and CDR2 from the germline V gene are LGHNA and YNFKEQ. There are 15 residues in the CDR3. CDR3 loop: CASSQDPPRGDGYTF. The CDR3 DNA follows: TGTGCCAGCAGCCAAGATCCCCCCAGGGGAGATGGCTACACCTTC.

The chain carries TRBV7-9 and TRBJ1-4; 10 nucleotides match TRBD1. V shed 5 bases, J shed 4 bases, and the junction held 7 bases outside the gene matches. CDR3 length: 16 amino acids. In germline, CDR1 is SEHNR, CDR2 FQNEAQ (reference sequence). The CDR3, as DNA: TGTGCCAGCAGCGAGGACAGGGGGAGGTTTAATGAAAAACTGTTTTTT. This translates into CASSEDRGRFNEKLFF.

This chain uses TRBV6-5 with TRBJ1-4; D ambiguous. CDR3 length equals 16 residues. Per the germline V gene, CDR1 is MNHEY and CDR2 is SVGAGI. V was clipped by 0 bases and J by 8 bases, with 16 bases between them. CDR3 sequence reads: CASSYSGPTVREKLFF. DNA of the CDR3: TGTGCCAGCAGTTACTCGGGCCCTACCGTTCGCGAAAAACTGTTTTTT.

This clone was seen only once. The V gene is TRBV10-3, the J gene TRBJ2-7; tentatively, D is TRBD1 or TRBD2 (5 bases each). With 10 bases removed from V and 3 bases from J, the gap between germline ends came to 16 bases. CDR3 size: 13 residues. From germline, CDR1 is ENHRY and CDR2 SYGVKD. The CDR3 reads CATSRVGDYEQYV. Here the CDR3 DNA reads TGTGCCACCTCCCGAGTGGGGGACTACGAGCAGTACGTC.

The V and J genes are TRBV27 and TRBJ2-7, with D possibly matching TRBD1 (5 bases). This CDR3 region has 13 residues. Germline loops: CDR1 MNHEY, CDR2 SMNVEV (reference sequence). V was cut by 10 bases and J by 2 bases, with 15 bases left in between. CDR3 nucleotides: TGTGCCACCTCTTTGGGGCGTACCTACGAGCAGTACTTC. Its protein is CATSLGRTYEQYF.

This clone has more than one count but fewer than ten. The chain carries TRBV29-1 and TRBJ1-5, with 8 nucleotides matching TRBD1. The CDR3 is 14 residues long. Looked up from germline, CDR1 is SQVTM and CDR2 is ANQGSEA. V lost 3 bases and J lost 0; bases outside the gene matches: 1. The CDR3 DNA reads as TGCAGCGTTGAGGGGACAGGTAGCAATCAGCCCCAGCATTTT. Its protein product is CSVEGTGSNQPQHF.

This sequence joins TRBV2 and TRBJ2-4; TRBD2 agrees at 8 bases. From germline, CDR1 is SNHLY and CDR2 FYNNEI. Trimming removed 9 bases from V and 2 bases from J; junction bases left unmatched: 12. The CDR3 covers 16 residues. The CDR3 coding sequence is TGTGCCAGTTTTCCGGGCGGGGGGTCTCCCAAAAACATTCAGTACTTC. Protein: CASFPGGGSPKNIQYF.

The chain has TRBV29-1 and TRBJ2-3; perhaps D is TRBD1 or TRBD2 (5 bases each). Germline CDR1 reads SQVTM; CDR2 reads ANQGSEA. The CDR3 contains 17 residues. V lost 0 bases, J lost 5 bases, and 21 bases lay in between. In nucleotides, the CDR3 is TGCAGCGTTGAAGAAGGGGACGCGCCTTCTGTTATAGATACGCAGTATTTT. As protein: CSVEEGDAPSVIDTQYF.